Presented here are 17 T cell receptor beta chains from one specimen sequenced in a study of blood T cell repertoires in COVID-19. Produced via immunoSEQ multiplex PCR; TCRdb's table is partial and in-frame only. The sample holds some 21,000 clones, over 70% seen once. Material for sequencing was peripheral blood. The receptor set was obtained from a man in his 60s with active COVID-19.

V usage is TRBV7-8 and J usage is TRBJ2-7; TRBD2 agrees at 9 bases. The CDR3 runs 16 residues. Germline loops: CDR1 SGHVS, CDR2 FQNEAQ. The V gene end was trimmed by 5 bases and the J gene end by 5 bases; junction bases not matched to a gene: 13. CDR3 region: CASSTTSSGRRNEQYF. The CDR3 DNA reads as TGTGCCAGCAGCACAACCTCAAGCGGGAGGCGGAACGAGCAGTACTTC.

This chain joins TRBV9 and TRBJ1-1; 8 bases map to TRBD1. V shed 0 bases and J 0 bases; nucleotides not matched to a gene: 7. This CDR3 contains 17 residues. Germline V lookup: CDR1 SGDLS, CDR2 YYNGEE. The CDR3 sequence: CASSVESGGRVNTEAFF. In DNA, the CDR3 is TGTGCCAGCAGCGTAGAGTCAGGGGGCAGGGTGAACACTGAAGCTTTCTTT.

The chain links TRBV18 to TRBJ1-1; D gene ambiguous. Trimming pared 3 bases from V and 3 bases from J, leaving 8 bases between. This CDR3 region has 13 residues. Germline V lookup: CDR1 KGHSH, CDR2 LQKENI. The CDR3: CASSPRLDTEAFF. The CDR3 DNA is TGTGCCAGCTCACCGCGGCTGGACACTGAAGCTTTCTTT.

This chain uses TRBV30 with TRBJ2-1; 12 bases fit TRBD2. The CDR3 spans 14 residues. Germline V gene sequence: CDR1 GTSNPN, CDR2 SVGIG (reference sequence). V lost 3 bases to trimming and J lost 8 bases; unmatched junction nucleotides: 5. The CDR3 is CAWRTSGRWYEQFF. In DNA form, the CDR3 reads TGTGCCTGGAGGACTAGCGGGAGATGGTATGAGCAGTTCTTC.

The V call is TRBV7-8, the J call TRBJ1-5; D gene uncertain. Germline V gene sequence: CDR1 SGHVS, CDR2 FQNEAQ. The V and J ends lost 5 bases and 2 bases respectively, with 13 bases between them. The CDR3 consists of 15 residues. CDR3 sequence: CASSLRLEGNQPQHF. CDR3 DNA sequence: TGTGCCAGCAGCCTCCGGCTAGAGGGCAATCAGCCCCAGCATTTT.

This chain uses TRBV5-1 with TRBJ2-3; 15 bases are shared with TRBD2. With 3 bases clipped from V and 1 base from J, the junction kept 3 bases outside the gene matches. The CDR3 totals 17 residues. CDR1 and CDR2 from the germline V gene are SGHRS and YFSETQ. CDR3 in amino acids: CASSSGLAGGGTDTQYF. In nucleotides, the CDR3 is TGCGCCAGCAGCTCCGGACTAGCGGGAGGGGGCACAGATACGCAGTATTTT.

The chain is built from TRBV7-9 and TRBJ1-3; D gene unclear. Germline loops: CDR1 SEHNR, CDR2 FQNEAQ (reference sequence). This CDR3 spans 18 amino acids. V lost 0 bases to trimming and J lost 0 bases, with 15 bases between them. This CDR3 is CASSLALPMRNSGNTIYF. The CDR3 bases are TGTGCCAGCAGCTTAGCTCTACCCATGCGCAACTCTGGAAACACCATATATTTT.

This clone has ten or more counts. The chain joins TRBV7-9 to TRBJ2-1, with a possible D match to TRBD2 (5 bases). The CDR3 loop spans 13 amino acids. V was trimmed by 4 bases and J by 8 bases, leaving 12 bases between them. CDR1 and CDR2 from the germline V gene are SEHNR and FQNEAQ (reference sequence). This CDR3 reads CASSSRLEDEQFF. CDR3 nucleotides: TGTGCCAGCAGCTCCAGACTGGAGGATGAGCAGTTCTTC.

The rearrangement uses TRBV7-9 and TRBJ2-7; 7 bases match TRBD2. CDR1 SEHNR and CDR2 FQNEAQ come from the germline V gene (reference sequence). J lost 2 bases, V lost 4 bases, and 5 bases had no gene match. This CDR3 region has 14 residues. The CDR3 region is CASSWSAGAYEQYF. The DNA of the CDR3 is TGTGCCAGCAGCTGGAGCGCGGGGGCCTACGAGCAGTACTTC.

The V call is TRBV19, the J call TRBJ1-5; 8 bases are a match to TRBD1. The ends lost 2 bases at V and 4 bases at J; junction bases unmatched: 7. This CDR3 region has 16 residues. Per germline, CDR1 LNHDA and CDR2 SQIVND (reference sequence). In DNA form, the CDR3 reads TGTGCCAGTAGTATATTTGGACAGGGACTTAATCAGCCCCAGCATTTT. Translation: CASSIFGQGLNQPQHF.

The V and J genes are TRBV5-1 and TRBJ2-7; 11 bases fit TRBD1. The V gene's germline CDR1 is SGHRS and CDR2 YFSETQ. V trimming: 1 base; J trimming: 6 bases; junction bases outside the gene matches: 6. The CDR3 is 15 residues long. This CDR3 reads CASSLNGQGALEQYF. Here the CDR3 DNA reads TGCGCCAGCAGCTTGAATGGACAGGGGGCTCTCGAGCAGTACTTC.

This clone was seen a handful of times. The CDR3 loop reads CASSEHPDRALAAFF. In nucleotides, the CDR3 is TGTGCCAGCAGTGAACACCCCGACAGGGCCCTGGCAGCTTTCTTT. V is TRBV6-1 and J is TRBJ1-1; TRBD1 matches 7 bases. CDR3 length equals 15 residues. V lost 2 bases, J lost 10 bases, and 13 bases stayed unmatched. From germline, CDR1 is MNHNS and CDR2 SASEGT.

The CDR3 nucleotides are TGTGCCAGCAGCGTAGGTTTTATTGGCGGTGGAAACACCATATATTTT. It specifies CASSVGFIGGGNTIYF. The chain recombines TRBV9 with TRBJ1-3; D is uncertain. The CDR3 runs 16 residues. CDR1 is SGDLS and CDR2 is YYNGEE in the germline V gene. V was pared by 0 bases and J by 3 bases, with 13 bases between.

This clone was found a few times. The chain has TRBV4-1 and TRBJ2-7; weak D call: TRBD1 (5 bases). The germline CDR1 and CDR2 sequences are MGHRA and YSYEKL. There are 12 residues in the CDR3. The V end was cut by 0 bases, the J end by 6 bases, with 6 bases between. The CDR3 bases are TGCGCCAGCAGCCAAGACAGGGTCGAGCAGTACTTC. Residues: CASSQDRVEQYF.

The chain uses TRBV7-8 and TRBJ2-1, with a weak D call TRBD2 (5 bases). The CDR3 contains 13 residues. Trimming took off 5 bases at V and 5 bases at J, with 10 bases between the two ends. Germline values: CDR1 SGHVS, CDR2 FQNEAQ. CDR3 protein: CASSPTGNNEQFF. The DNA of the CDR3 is TGTGCCAGCAGCCCCACGGGAAACAATGAGCAGTTCTTC.

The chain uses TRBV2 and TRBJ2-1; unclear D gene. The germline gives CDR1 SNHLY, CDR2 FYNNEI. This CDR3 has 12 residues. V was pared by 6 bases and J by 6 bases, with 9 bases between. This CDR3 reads CASRIFSNEQFF. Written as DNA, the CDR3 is TGTGCCAGCAGGATTTTCAGCAATGAGCAGTTCTTC.

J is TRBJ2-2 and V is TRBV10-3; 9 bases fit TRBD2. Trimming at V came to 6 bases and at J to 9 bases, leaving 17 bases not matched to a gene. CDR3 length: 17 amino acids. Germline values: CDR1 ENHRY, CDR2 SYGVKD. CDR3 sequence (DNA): TGTGCCATCAGCGGTGGGGCCTCGGGACTAGCAGATTGGGAGCTGTTTTTT. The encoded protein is CAISGGASGLADWELFF.